This TCR beta chain was observed in a study of blood T cell repertoires in COVID-19. Study background: Researchers got acute and convalescent COVID-19 samples from the United States, Italy and Spain.

The V gene's germline CDR1 is MNHEY and CDR2 SVGAGI. The CDR3 is 12 residues long. The V gene lost 5 bases and the J gene lost 1 base, with 5 bases spanning the gap. TCRdb's copy holds only in-frame clones and misses some; the assay was immunoSEQ multiplex PCR. Of hundreds of thousands of clones listed, 75% to 90% are singletons. Recruitment covered some 25 US areas and drew participants whose ages spanned roughly 18 to 100 years. This TCR came from a woman aged 25-40 years with acute COVID-19. Sequencing input: PBMCs or T cells enriched from blood (not recorded which). The chain carries TRBV6-5 and TRBJ1-2; TRBD1 is a possible D gene (5 bases). The CDR3 DNA follows: TGTGCCAGCAGTCAGGGTAACTATGGCTACACCTTC. Its protein product is CASSQGNYGYTF.